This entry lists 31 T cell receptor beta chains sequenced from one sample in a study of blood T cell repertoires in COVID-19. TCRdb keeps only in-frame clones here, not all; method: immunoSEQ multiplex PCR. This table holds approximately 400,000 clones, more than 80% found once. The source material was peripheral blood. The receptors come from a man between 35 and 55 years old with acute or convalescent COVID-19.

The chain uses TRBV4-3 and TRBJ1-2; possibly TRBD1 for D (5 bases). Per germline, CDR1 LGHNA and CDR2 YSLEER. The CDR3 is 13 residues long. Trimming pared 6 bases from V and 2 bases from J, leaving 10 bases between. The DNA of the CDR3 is TGCGCCAGCAGTGAAGGGGTCAACTATGGCTACACCTTC. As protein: CASSEGVNYGYTF.

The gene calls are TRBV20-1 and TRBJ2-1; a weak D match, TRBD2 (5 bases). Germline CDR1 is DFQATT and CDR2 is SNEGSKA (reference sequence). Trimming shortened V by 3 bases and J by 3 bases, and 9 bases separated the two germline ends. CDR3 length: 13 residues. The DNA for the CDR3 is TGCAGTGCTAGTTCGGGGAGCTACAATGAGCAGTTCTTC. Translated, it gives CSASSGSYNEQFF.

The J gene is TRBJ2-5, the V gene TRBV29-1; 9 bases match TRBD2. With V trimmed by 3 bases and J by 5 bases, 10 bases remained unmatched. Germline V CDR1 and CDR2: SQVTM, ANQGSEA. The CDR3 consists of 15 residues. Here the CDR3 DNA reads TGCAGCGTTGATACGACTAGCGGACGGGTTGAGACCCAGTACTTC. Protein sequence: CSVDTTSGRVETQYF. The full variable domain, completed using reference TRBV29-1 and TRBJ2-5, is SAVISQKPSRDICQRGTSLTIQCQVDSQVTMMFWYRQQPGQSLTLIATANQGSEATYESGFVIDKFPISRPNLTFSTLTVSNMSPEDSSIYLCSVDTTSGRVETQYFGPGTRLLVL.

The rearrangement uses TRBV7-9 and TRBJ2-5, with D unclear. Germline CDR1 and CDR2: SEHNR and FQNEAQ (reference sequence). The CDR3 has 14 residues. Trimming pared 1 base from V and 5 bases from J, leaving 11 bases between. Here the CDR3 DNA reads TGTGCCAGCAGCTTAGTCTCCCTTAGCGAGACCCAGTACTTC. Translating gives CASSLVSLSETQYF.

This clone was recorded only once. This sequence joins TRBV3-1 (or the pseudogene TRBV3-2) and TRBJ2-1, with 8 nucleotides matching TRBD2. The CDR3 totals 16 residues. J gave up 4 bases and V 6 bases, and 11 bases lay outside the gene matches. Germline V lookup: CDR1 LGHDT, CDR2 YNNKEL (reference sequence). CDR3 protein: CASREGGPGGYNEQFF. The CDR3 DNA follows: TGTGCCAGCAGGGAAGGGGGTCCGGGAGGGTACAATGAGCAGTTCTTC.

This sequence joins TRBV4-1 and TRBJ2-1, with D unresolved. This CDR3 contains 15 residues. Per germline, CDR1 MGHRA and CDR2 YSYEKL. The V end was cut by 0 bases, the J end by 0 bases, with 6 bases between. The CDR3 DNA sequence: TGCGCCAGCAGCCAAGACCGGAGCTCCTACAATGAGCAGTTCTTC. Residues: CASSQDRSSYNEQFF.

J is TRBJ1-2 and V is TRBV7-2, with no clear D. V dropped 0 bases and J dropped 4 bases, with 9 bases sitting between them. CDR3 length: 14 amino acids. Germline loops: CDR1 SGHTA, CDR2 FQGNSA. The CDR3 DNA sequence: TGTGCCAGCAGCTTAGCGGTGGGCAGCTATGGCTACACCTTC. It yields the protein CASSLAVGSYGYTF.

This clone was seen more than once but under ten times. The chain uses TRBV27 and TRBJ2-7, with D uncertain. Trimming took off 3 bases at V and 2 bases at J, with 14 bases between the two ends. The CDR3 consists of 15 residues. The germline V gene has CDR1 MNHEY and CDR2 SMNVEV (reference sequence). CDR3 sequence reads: CASSFAGHGTYEQYF. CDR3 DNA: TGTGCCAGCAGTTTCGCAGGCCACGGCACCTACGAGCAGTACTTC.

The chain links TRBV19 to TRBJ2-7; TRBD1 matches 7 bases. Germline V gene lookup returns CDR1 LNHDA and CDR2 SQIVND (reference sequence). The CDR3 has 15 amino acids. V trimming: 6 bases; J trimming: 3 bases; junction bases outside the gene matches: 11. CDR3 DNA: TGTGCCAGTAGCCCGGCGACAGGGATGGGCTACGAGCAGTACTTC. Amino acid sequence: CASSPATGMGYEQYF. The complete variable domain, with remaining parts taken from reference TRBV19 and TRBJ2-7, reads DGGITQSPKYLFRKEGQNVTLSCEQNLNHDAMYWYRQDPGQGLRLIYYSQIVNDFQKGDIAEGYSVSREKKESFPLTVTSAQKNPTAFYLCASSPATGMGYEQYFGPGTRLTVT.

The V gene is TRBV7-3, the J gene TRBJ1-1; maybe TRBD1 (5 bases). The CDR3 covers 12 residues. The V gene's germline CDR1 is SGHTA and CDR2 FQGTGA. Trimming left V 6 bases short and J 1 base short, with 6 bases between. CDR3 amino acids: CASRTENTEAFF. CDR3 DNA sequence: TGTGCCAGCAGGACAGAGAACACTGAAGCTTTCTTT.

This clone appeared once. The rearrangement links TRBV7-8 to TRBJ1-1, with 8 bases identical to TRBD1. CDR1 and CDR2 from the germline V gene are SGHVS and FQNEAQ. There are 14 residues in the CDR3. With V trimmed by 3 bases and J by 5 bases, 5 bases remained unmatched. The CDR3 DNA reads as TGTGCCAGCAGCTTTCATACAGGGGGAACTGAAGCTTTCTTT. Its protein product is CASSFHTGGTEAFF.

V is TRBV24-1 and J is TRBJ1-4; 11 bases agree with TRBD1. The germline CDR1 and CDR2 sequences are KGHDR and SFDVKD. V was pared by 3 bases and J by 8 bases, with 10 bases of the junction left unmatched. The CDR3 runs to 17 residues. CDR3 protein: CATSDGTGGEVWEKLFF. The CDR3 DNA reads TGTGCCACCAGTGATGGGACAGGGGGTGAAGTTTGGGAAAAACTGTTTTTT.

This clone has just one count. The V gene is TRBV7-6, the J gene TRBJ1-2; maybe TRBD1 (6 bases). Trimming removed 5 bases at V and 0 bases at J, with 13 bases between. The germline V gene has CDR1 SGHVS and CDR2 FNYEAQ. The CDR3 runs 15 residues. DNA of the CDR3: TGTGCCAGCAGCACGGGCAGGGGAGCTAACTATGGCTACACCTTC. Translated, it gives CASSTGRGANYGYTF.

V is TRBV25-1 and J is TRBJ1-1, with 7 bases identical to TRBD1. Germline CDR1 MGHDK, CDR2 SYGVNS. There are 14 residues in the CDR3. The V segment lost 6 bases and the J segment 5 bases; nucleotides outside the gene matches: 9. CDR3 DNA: TGTGCCAGCAGAAGACAGGGAAGAAGAACTGAAGCTTTCTTT. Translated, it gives CASRRQGRRTEAFF.

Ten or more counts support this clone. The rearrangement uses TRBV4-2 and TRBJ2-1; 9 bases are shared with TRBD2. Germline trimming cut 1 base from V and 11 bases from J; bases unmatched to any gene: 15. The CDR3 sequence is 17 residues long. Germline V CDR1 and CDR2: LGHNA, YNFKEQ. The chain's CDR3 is CASSQAAQGGPSGKQFF. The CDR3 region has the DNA TGTGCCAGCAGCCAAGCAGCCCAGGGTGGGCCTAGCGGGAAGCAGTTCTTC.

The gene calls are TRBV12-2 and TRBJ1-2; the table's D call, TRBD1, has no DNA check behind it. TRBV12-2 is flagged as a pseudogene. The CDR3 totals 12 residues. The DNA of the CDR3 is TGTGCAAGTCGCTCGGACAGGTACGGCTACACCTTC. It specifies CASRSDRYGYTF.

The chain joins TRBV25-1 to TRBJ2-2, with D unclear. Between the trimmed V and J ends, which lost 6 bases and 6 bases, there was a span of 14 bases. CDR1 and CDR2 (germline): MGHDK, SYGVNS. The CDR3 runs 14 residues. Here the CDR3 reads CASRGRIDAGELFF. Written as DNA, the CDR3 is TGTGCCAGCAGGGGCAGGATAGACGCCGGGGAGCTGTTTTTT.

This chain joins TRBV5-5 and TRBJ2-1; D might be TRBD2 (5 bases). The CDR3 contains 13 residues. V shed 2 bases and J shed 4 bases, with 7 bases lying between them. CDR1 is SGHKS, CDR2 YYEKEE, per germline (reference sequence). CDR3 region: CASSFRGYNEQFF. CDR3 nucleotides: TGTGCCAGCAGCTTTCGGGGTTACAATGAGCAGTTCTTC.

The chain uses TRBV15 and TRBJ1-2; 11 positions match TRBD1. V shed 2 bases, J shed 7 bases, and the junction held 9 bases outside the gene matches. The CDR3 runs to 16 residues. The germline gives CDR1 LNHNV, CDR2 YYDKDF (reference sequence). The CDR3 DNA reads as TGTGCCACCAGCAGAAGGACAGGGGGCGCATTTACTGGCTACACCTTC. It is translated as CATSRRTGGAFTGYTF.

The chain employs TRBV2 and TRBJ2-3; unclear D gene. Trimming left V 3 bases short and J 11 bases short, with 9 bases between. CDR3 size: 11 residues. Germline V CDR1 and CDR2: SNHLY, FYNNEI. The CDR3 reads CASSDWFGQYF. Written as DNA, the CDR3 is TGTGCCAGCAGTGATTGGTTCGGGCAGTATTTT.

CDR3 in amino acids: CASSEGRQGQAKNIQYF. The CDR3 DNA is TGTGCCAGTAGTGAGGGGCGACAGGGGCAGGCCAAAAACATTCAGTACTTC. V usage is TRBV19 and J usage is TRBJ2-4, with 8 nucleotides matching TRBD1. Germline CDR1 and CDR2: LNHDA and SQIVND (reference sequence). The CDR3 is made up of 17 amino acids. With V trimmed by 5 bases and J by 1 base, 10 bases remained unmatched. The full variable domain, in which reference TRBV19 and TRBJ2-4 provide the parts outside the CDR3, is DGGITQSPKYLFRKEGQNVTLSCEQNLNHDAMYWYRQDPGQGLRLIYYSQIVNDFQKGDIAEGYSVSREKKESFPLTVTSAQKNPTAFYLCASSEGRQGQAKNIQYFGAGTRLSVL.

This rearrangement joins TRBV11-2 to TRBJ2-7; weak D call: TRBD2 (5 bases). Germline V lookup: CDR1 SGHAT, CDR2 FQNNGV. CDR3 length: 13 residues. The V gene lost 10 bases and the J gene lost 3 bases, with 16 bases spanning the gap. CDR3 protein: CAKDEIALYEQYF. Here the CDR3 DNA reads TGTGCCAAAGACGAAATAGCGCTCTACGAGCAGTACTTC. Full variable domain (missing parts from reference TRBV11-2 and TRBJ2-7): EAGVAQSPRYKIIEKRQSVAFWCNPISGHATLYWYQQILGQGPKLLIQFQNNGVVDDSQLPKDRFSAERLKGVDSTLKIQPAKLEDSAVYLCAKDEIALYEQYFGPGTRLTVT.

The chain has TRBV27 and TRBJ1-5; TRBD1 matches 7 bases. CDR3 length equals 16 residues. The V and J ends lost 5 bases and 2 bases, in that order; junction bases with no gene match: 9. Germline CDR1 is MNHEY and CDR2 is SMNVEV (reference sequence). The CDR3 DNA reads TGTGCCAGCAGTCCCCTTGGGACAGCTCGCAATCAGCCCCAGCATTTT. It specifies CASSPLGTARNQPQHF.

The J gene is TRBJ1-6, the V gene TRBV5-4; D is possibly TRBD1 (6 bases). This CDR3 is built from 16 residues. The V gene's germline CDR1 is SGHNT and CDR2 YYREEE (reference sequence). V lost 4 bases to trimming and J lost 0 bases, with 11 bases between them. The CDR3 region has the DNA TGTGCCAGCAGCCTCGGACAGAACTCCTATAATTCACCCCTCCACTTT. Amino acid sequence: CASSLGQNSYNSPLHF.

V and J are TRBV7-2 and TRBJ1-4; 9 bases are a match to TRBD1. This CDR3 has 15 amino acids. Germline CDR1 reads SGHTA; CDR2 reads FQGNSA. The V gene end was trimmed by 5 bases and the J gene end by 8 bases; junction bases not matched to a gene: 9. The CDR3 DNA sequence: TGTGCCAGCAGCCAAATCACAGGGGGCTTAGAAAAACTGTTTTTT. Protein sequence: CASSQITGGLEKLFF.

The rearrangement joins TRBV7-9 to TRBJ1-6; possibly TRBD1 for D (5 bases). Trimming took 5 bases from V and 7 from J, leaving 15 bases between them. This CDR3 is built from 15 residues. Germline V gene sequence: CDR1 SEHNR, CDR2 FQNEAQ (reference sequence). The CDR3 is CASSPTAQGNSPLHF. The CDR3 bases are TGTGCCAGCAGCCCGACAGCGCAGGGCAATTCACCCCTCCACTTT.

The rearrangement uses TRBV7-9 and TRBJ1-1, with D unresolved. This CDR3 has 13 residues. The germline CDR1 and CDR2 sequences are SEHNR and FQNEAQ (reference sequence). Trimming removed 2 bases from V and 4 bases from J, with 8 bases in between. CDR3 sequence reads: CASSLQDLTEAFF. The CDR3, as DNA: TGTGCCAGCAGCTTACAGGATCTCACTGAAGCTTTCTTT.

The CDR3 sequence: CASRGSGSGGTQYF. The CDR3 bases are TGTGCCAGCAGAGGTAGCGGGAGCGGGGGGACCCAGTACTTC. The chain uses TRBV28 and TRBJ2-5; 9 nucleotides match TRBD2. V lost 6 bases and J lost 7; bases outside the gene matches: 9. This CDR3 spans 14 amino acids. Per germline, CDR1 MDHEN and CDR2 SYDVKM. The full variable domain, completed using reference TRBV28 and TRBJ2-5, is DVKVTQSSRYLVKRTGEKVFLECVQDMDHENMFWYRQDPGLGLRLIYFSYDVKMKEKGDIPEGYSVSREKKERFSLILESASTNQTSMYLCASRGSGSGGTQYFGPGTRLLVL.

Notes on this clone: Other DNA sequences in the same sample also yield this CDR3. The CDR3 region has the DNA TGTGCCAGCTCACCGGCATTGAACACTGAAGCTTTCTTT. Protein sequence: CASSPALNTEAFF. The chain couples TRBV18 to TRBJ1-1; D not resolved. The germline CDR1 and CDR2 sequences are KGHSH and LQKENI. This CDR3 spans 13 amino acids. Trimming cost V 3 bases and J 0 bases, with 5 bases left between them.

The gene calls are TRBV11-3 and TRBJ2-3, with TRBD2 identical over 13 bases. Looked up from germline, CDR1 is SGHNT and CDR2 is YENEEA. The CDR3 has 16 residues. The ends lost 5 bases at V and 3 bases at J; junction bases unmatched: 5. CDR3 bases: TGTGCCAGCAGCCAAGGACTAGCGGGGGTTACAGATACGCAGTATTTT. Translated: CASSQGLAGVTDTQYF.

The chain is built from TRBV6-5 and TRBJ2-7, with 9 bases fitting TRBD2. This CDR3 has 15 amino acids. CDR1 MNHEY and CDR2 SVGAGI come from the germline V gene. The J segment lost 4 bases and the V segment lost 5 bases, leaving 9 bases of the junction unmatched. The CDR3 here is CASSLASGMGYEQYF. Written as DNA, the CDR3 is TGTGCCAGCAGTCTCGCTAGCGGGATGGGGTACGAGCAGTACTTC.